Below, 31 T cell receptor beta chains from the same sample are listed, as sequenced in a study of blood T cell repertoires in COVID-19. Measured with immunoSEQ multiplex PCR; TCRdb has only the in-frame clones, and not every one. The table lists about 70,000 clones, more than 75% of them singletons. The sequenced sample was peripheral blood. These receptors were obtained from a woman aged 80 or over with active or convalescent COVID-19.

This clone has a handful of counts. J is TRBJ1-1 and V is TRBV18; TRBD1 matches 7 bases. V lost 3 bases, J lost 7 bases, and 11 bases stayed unmatched. The CDR3 has 15 amino acids. Germline CDR1 and CDR2: KGHSH and LQKENI. The CDR3 region has the DNA TGTGCCAGCTCACCCCTTCGGACAGGAGATGGTGAAGCTTTCTTT. The encoded protein is CASSPLRTGDGEAFF.

The chain has TRBV10-3 and TRBJ1-1, with D tentatively TRBD1 (5 bases). V lost 6 bases, J lost 3 bases, and 11 bases lay in between. Germline CDR1 ENHRY, CDR2 SYGVKD. The CDR3 has 13 residues. CDR3 coding DNA: TGTGCCATCAGCCCGACAGTGGACACTGAAGCTTTCTTT. This encodes CAISPTVDTEAFF.

Concerning this clone: One junction end does not reproduce the germline sequence, and a read error may be involved. CDR3 sequence: CASRVGDIETF. CDR3 coding DNA: TGTGCCAGCAGAGTAGGGGACATAGAAACTTTT. The chain recombines TRBV27 with TRBJ1-1, with a tentative D call TRBD1 (6 bases). Germline CDR1 is MNHEY and CDR2 is SMNVEV (reference sequence). The CDR3 has 11 residues.

This sequence joins TRBV19 and TRBJ1-4; 9 bases align to TRBD1. Germline loops: CDR1 LNHDA, CDR2 SQIVND (reference sequence). V dropped 4 bases and J dropped 8; count of bases not matched to a gene: 11. The CDR3 extends over 16 amino acids. The CDR3 region is CASSNPGTGMEEKLFF. The CDR3 DNA reads TGTGCCAGTAGTAACCCCGGGACAGGGATGGAAGAAAAACTGTTTTTT.

This chain joins TRBV30 and TRBJ1-2, with a tentative D call TRBD1 (5 bases). Germline V CDR1 and CDR2: GTSNPN, SVGIG (reference sequence). Deletions cut 2 bases from V and 7 bases from J, with 8 bases between. The CDR3 extends over 11 amino acids. The chain's CDR3 is CAWSPTGGYTF. CDR3 sequence (DNA): TGTGCCTGGAGTCCTACAGGTGGCTACACCTTC. Full variable domain (missing parts from reference TRBV30 and TRBJ1-2): SQTIHQWPATLVQPVGSPLSLECTVEGTSNPNLYWYRQAAGRGLQLLFYSVGIGQISSEVPQNLSASRPQDRQFILSSKKLLLSDSGFYLCAWSPTGGYTFGSGTRLTVV.

V gene TRBV2 combines with J gene TRBJ1-1; D might be TRBD1 (5 bases). Germline V CDR1 and CDR2: SNHLY, FYNNEI. V lost 9 bases, J lost 1 base, and 21 bases lay in between. The length of the CDR3 is 16 residues. CDR3 protein: CASIRDSTPKNTEAFF. DNA for the CDR3: TGTGCCAGTATCCGGGACTCAACCCCCAAGAACACTGAAGCTTTCTTT.

The genes are TRBV6-5 and TRBJ2-6, with D possibly matching TRBD2 (5 bases). Germline-derived CDR1 and CDR2 are MNHEY and SVGAGI. Between the trimmed V and J ends, which lost 6 bases and 0 bases, there was a span of 6 bases. The CDR3 covers 14 residues. The CDR3 reads CASRRDSGANVLTF. The CDR3 DNA follows: TGTGCCAGCAGGAGGGACTCTGGGGCCAACGTCCTGACTTTC.

The chain is built from TRBV12-3 or TRBV12-4 and TRBJ1-2; 8 bases align to TRBD1. J lost 3 bases, V lost 6 bases, and 3 bases had no gene match. The CDR3 totals 13 residues. The CDR3 loop reads CASSADRDYGYTF. The CDR3 DNA is TGTGCCAGCAGCGCGGACAGGGACTATGGCTACACCTTC.

The chain has TRBV6-6 and TRBJ1-2; the match to TRBD1 covers 7 bases. Germline-derived CDR1 and CDR2 are MNHNY and SVGAGI (reference sequence). The CDR3 has 14 amino acids. With V trimmed by 4 bases and J by 6 bases, 8 bases remained unmatched. CDR3 bases: TGTGCCAGCAGTTTAGTAGGGGGCCAGGATGGCTACACCTTC. Amino acids: CASSLVGGQDGYTF.

The rearrangement links TRBV4-3 to TRBJ1-4; D is unresolved. Germline CDR1 reads LGHNA; CDR2 reads YSLEER. The CDR3 length is 16 residues. The ends were cut back, 1 base at V and 2 bases at J, with 11 bases in the middle. The DNA for the CDR3 is TGCGCCAGCAGCCAAGGAGGGCGCGGGACTAATGAAAAACTGTTTTTT. Its translation: CASSQGGRGTNEKLFF.

The genes are TRBV28 and TRBJ2-7; TRBD2 matches at 13 bases. Trimming removed 6 bases from V and 7 bases from J; junction bases left unmatched: 9. The CDR3 covers 15 residues. From germline, CDR1 is MDHEN and CDR2 SYDVKM. CDR3 region: CASRPPQGLAGEQYF. CDR3 nucleotide sequence: TGTGCCAGCAGACCCCCCCAGGGACTAGCGGGAGAGCAGTACTTC.

The chain couples TRBV19 to TRBJ2-5; D gene uncertain. V was clipped by 3 bases and J by 5 bases, with 16 bases between them. The CDR3 is made up of 15 amino acids. CDR1 and CDR2 (germline): LNHDA, SQIVND (reference sequence). The CDR3 DNA sequence: TGTGCCAGTAGTATCTACGGTGAGGAATGGGAGACCCAGTACTTC. Protein product: CASSIYGEEWETQYF.

V usage is TRBV11-2 and J usage is TRBJ1-4, with TRBD1 matching over 8 bases. Germline CDR1 is SGHAT and CDR2 is FQNNGV. CDR3 size: 16 residues. J lost 0 bases, V lost 5 bases, and 5 bases had no gene match. CDR3 loop: CASSKLTGATNEKLFF. Here the CDR3 DNA reads TGTGCCAGCAGCAAATTGACAGGGGCAACTAATGAAAAACTGTTTTTT.

This clone is a singleton in its sample. The chain employs TRBV9 and TRBJ2-2; TRBD2 matches 13 bases. The CDR3 consists of 17 residues. V lost 0 bases, J lost 7 bases, and 6 bases stayed unmatched. Germline values: CDR1 SGDLS, CDR2 YYNGEE. The CDR3 bases are TGTGCCAGCAGCGTAGAGACTAGCGGGGGGTTCGGCGGGGAGCTGTTTTTT. Amino acids: CASSVETSGGFGGELFF.

The rearrangement links TRBV28 to TRBJ1-5; TRBD1 agrees at 7 bases. CDR1 is MDHEN and CDR2 is SYDVKM in the germline V gene. The V gene end was trimmed by 3 bases and the J gene end by 0 bases; junction bases not matched to a gene: 11. CDR3 length: 18 residues. CDR3 in DNA: TGTGCCAGCAGTTTGGTTATCGACAGGGAGGATAGCAATCAGCCCCAGCATTTT. Translating it yields CASSLVIDREDSNQPQHF. The full variable domain, its missing parts supplied by reference TRBV28 and TRBJ1-5, is DVKVTQSSRYLVKRTGEKVFLECVQDMDHENMFWYRQDPGLGLRLIYFSYDVKMKEKGDIPEGYSVSREKKERFSLILESASTNQTSMYLCASSLVIDREDSNQPQHFGDGTRLSIL.

The J gene is TRBJ1-1, the V gene TRBV30; possibly TRBD1 for D (5 bases). Trimming removed 2 bases at V and 1 base at J, with 11 bases between. This CDR3 is 14 amino acids long. Germline V gene sequence: CDR1 GTSNPN, CDR2 SVGIG (reference sequence). The CDR3 loop is CAWSKGLTNTEAFF. The DNA of the CDR3 is TGTGCCTGGAGTAAGGGACTGACGAACACTGAAGCTTTCTTT. Full variable domain (rest looked up from reference TRBV30 and TRBJ1-1): SQTIHQWPATLVQPVGSPLSLECTVEGTSNPNLYWYRQAAGRGLQLLFYSVGIGQISSEVPQNLSASRPQDRQFILSSKKLLLSDSGFYLCAWSKGLTNTEAFFGQGTRLTVV.

The chain has TRBV11-3 and TRBJ2-3, with 8 bases that match TRBD2. This CDR3 contains 15 residues. Germline V gene lookup returns CDR1 SGHNT and CDR2 YENEEA. The junction had 4 bases not matched to a gene; V was cut back by 3 bases and J by 2 bases. CDR3 residues: CASSFSGNPTDTQYF. The CDR3 region has the DNA TGTGCCAGCAGCTTTAGCGGGAACCCCACAGATACGCAGTATTTT.

This clone has a single count. The CDR3 region has the DNA TGTGCCAGCAGTGAAACAGCCGGGACAGCTGTTTATGGCTACACCTTC. Translating it yields CASSETAGTAVYGYTF. The rearrangement uses TRBV2 and TRBJ1-2; 7 bases line up with TRBD1. The CDR3 has 16 amino acids. CDR1 and CDR2 (germline): SNHLY, FYNNEI. Trimming removed 2 bases from V and 5 bases from J; junction bases left unmatched: 11.

V gene TRBV5-4 combines with J gene TRBJ1-3; D is unresolved. Trimming removed 4 bases from V and 0 bases from J, with 11 bases in between. CDR3 length: 15 amino acids. Germline values: CDR1 SGHNT, CDR2 YYREEE (reference sequence). The CDR3 DNA is TGTGCCAGCAGCCCCTACGGGATCTCTGGAAACACCATATATTTT. Its protein product is CASSPYGISGNTIYF.

The rearrangement uses TRBV7-2 and TRBJ1-5; D possibly corresponds to TRBD1 (6 bases). This CDR3 has 16 residues. The germline gives CDR1 SGHTA, CDR2 FQGNSA. Trimming pared 2 bases from V and 9 bases from J, leaving 20 bases between. DNA for the CDR3: TGTGCCAGCAGCTTAACGGGGGGCGCGGAGGGATCGCCCCAGCATTTT. It encodes CASSLTGGAEGSPQHF.

The chain links TRBV24-1 to TRBJ1-3; 8 nucleotides line up with TRBD1. Germline CDR1 is KGHDR and CDR2 is SFDVKD. The CDR3 is made up of 13 amino acids. The J segment lost 5 bases and the V segment lost 11 bases, leaving 7 bases of the junction unmatched. The CDR3 nucleotides read TGTGCCATCGGGACAGGACGGAGAAACACCATATATTTT. It yields the protein CAIGTGRRNTIYF.

V is TRBV6-2 or TRBV6-3 and J is TRBJ2-1, with unresolved D. Trimming took off 5 bases at V and 4 bases at J, with 6 bases between the two ends. CDR3 length: 12 residues. In germline, CDR1 is MNHEY, CDR2 SVGEGT. CDR3 sequence: CASSLRYNEQFF. The CDR3 DNA sequence: TGTGCCAGCAGTCTGAGGTACAATGAGCAGTTCTTC.

This clone showed up just a few times. This chain links TRBV4-3 with TRBJ2-7; D perhaps matches TRBD2 (5 bases). The CDR3 runs 17 residues. Germline lookup yields CDR1 LGHNA and CDR2 YSLEER. Between the trimmed V and J ends, which lost 1 base and 2 bases, there was a span of 18 bases. CDR3 coding DNA: TGCGCCAGCAGCCAAGCGGTACGGGGTAGCTTGGCCTACGAGCAGTACTTC. It specifies CASSQAVRGSLAYEQYF.

The chain uses TRBV4-3 and TRBJ1-4; D not resolved. V lost 4 bases to trimming and J lost 2 bases, with 14 bases between them. The length of the CDR3 is 16 residues. Per the germline V gene, CDR1 is LGHNA and CDR2 is YSLEER. The DNA for the CDR3 is TGCGCCAGCAGCCCCGGGCGGGGAGCTACTAATGAAAAACTGTTTTTT. This gives the protein CASSPGRGATNEKLFF.

Notes on this clone: One junction end does not reproduce the germline sequence, and a read error may be involved. The chain links TRBV19 to TRBJ2-1, with TRBD2 matching over 7 bases. Germline CDR1 LNHDA, CDR2 SQIVND (reference sequence). CDR3 length equals 14 residues. This CDR3 is CASSISTSYDEQFF. In DNA, the CDR3 is TGTGCCAGTAGTATATCGACTAGCTACGATGAGCAGTTCTTC.

The chain recombines TRBV24-1 with TRBJ2-3; 9 nucleotides agree with TRBD2. J was trimmed by 0 bases and V by 4 bases; bases with no gene match: 7. The CDR3 runs to 17 residues. Germline-derived CDR1 and CDR2 are KGHDR and SFDVKD. The DNA for the CDR3 is TGTGCCACCAGTGACCCCTGGGCGGGGGGGAGCACAGATACGCAGTATTTT. Protein sequence: CATSDPWAGGSTDTQYF.

The chain joins TRBV27 to TRBJ1-1, with TRBD1 identical over 10 bases. Trimming took 4 bases from V and 0 from J; bases not matched to a gene: 5. Germline CDR1 is MNHEY and CDR2 is SMNVEV (reference sequence). This CDR3 region has 16 residues. CDR3 sequence reads: CASSSWTGGLNTEAFF. The CDR3 DNA sequence: TGTGCCAGCAGTTCATGGACAGGGGGTTTGAACACTGAAGCTTTCTTT.

The V gene is TRBV7-6, the J gene TRBJ2-3, with TRBD2 identical over 8 bases. The CDR3 sequence is 15 residues long. Unmatched junction bases numbered 3, after V lost 3 bases and J lost 1 base. Germline lookup yields CDR1 SGHVS and CDR2 FNYEAQ. For the CDR3, the DNA is TGTGCCAGCAGCTTCGGGGGGGCCCGCACAGATACGCAGTATTTT. Translation gives CASSFGGARTDTQYF.

V usage is TRBV30 and J usage is TRBJ1-4; 7 nucleotides align to TRBD1. There are 15 residues in the CDR3. The junction had 8 bases not matched to a gene; V was cut back by 3 bases and J by 4 bases. CDR1 and CDR2 (germline): GTSNPN, SVGIG (reference sequence). CDR3 protein: CAWSLSTGFNEKLFF. The CDR3, as DNA: TGTGCCTGGAGCCTATCGACAGGGTTTAATGAAAAACTGTTTTTT.

The chain carries TRBV28 and TRBJ2-2, with a tentative D call TRBD1 (6 bases). Deletions cut 6 bases from V and 4 bases from J, with 15 bases between. The CDR3 totals 15 residues. CDR1 and CDR2 from the germline V gene are MDHEN and SYDVKM. The CDR3 region is CASRITGTSTGELFF. The CDR3 DNA reads as TGTGCCAGCAGGATCACAGGGACGAGCACCGGGGAGCTGTTTTTT.

The gene calls are TRBV6-5 and TRBJ2-1, with TRBD2 matching over 8 bases. This CDR3 comprises 15 residues. With V trimmed by 6 bases and J by 9 bases, 13 bases remained unmatched. Germline V gene sequence: CDR1 MNHEY, CDR2 SVGAGI. The CDR3: CASSPFRGGLTEQFF. Here the CDR3 DNA reads TGTGCCAGCAGCCCATTCCGGGGGGGCCTTACTGAGCAGTTCTTC.